This is a list of T cell receptor beta chains from one sample in a study of CD8 T cells in Susac syndrome. Using its own MiXCR run on the immunoSEQ multiplex PCR reads, TCRdb lists one record per CDR3 protein. The repertoire holds roughly 250,000 distinct CDR3 sequences, around 96% seen once, with roughly 0.1% in the top ten. The source material was CD4+ T cells from PBMCs. These receptors originate from a human donor with Susac syndrome. The CDR3 runs from the conserved cysteine through the conserved F or W. Each record gives: V gene, J gene, clone size, D gene, CDR3 DNA, CDR3 protein. D genes are given only for firm matches. Size is omitted from some rows. Given values are once, few, many or a class for expanded clones.

v_gene: TRBV6-1; j_gene: TRBJ2-5; abundance: NA; d_gene: TRBD2; CDR3nt: TGTGCCAGCAGACAATACACTTCCGGGACTAGCGGGACCTTGTCCCAGTACTTC; CDR3aa: CASRQYTSGTSGTLSQYF
v_gene: TRBV11-2; j_gene: TRBJ2-3; abundance: NA; d_gene: TRBD2; CDR3nt: TGTGCCAGCAGCTTATTCGGGACTAGCGGATACCAGACAGATACGCAGTATTTT; CDR3aa: CASSLFGTSGYQTDTQYF
v_gene: TRBV11-2; j_gene: TRBJ2-7; abundance: NA; d_gene: NA; CDR3nt: TGTGCCAGCATCCTAATGGCAGGGCTGGGGGCGTACGAGCAGTACTTC; CDR3aa: CASILMAGLGAYEQYF
v_gene: TRBV30; j_gene: TRBJ2-7; abundance: NA; d_gene: TRBD2; CDR3nt: TGTGCCTGGAGTTCCGGGACTAGCGGGAGCGAGCAGTACTTC; CDR3aa: CAWSSGTSGSEQYF
v_gene: TRBV7-3; j_gene: TRBJ2-1; abundance: NA; d_gene: TRBD2; CDR3nt: TGTGCCAGCAGCTTGACTAGCGTGAATGAGCAGTTCTTC; CDR3aa: CASSLTSVNEQFF
v_gene: TRBV12-3/TRBV12-4; j_gene: TRBJ2-2; abundance: NA; d_gene: NA; CDR3nt: TGTGCCAGCAGTTTCGCCGGGACGAACACCGGGGAGCTGTTTTTT; CDR3aa: CASSFAGTNTGELFF
v_gene: TRBV11-3; j_gene: TRBJ2-7; abundance: NA; d_gene: TRBD1; CDR3nt: TGTGCCAGCAGCAAGGGACAGTCCTACGAGCAGTACTTC; CDR3aa: CASSKGQSYEQYF
v_gene: TRBV7-9; j_gene: TRBJ2-7; abundance: NA; d_gene: NA; CDR3nt: TGTGCCAGCAACCGGCGAGGTCGGTACGAGCAGTACTTC; CDR3aa: CASNRRGRYEQYF
v_gene: TRBV20-1; j_gene: TRBJ1-1; abundance: NA; d_gene: NA; CDR3nt: TGCAGTGCTCCAAAAGCGGGGTGGGGATTAAGCACTGAAGCTTTCTTT; CDR3aa: CSAPKAGWGLSTEAFF
v_gene: TRBV5-1; j_gene: TRBJ2-1; abundance: NA; d_gene: NA; CDR3nt: TGCGCCAGCAGCTTGGTGGCAGGGAAACACAATGAGCAGTTCTTC; CDR3aa: CASSLVAGKHNEQFF
v_gene: TRBV12-3/TRBV12-4; j_gene: TRBJ2-7; abundance: NA; d_gene: TRBD2; CDR3nt: TGTGCCAGCAGAGGACTAGCGGGTCCCTACGAGCAGTACTTC; CDR3aa: CASRGLAGPYEQYF
v_gene: TRBV5-1; j_gene: TRBJ2-1; abundance: NA; d_gene: TRBD2; CDR3nt: TGCGCCAGCAGCCGGGAGGGCTCCTACAATGAGCAGTTCTTC; CDR3aa: CASSREGSYNEQFF
v_gene: TRBV7-8; j_gene: TRBJ2-1; abundance: NA; d_gene: TRBD2; CDR3nt: TGTGCCAGCAGCTTAGCGAGGACTAGCGGTAATGAGCAGTTCTTC; CDR3aa: CASSLARTSGNEQFF
v_gene: TRBV27; j_gene: TRBJ1-2; abundance: NA; d_gene: NA; CDR3nt: TGTGCCAGCAGTTTGGAGGGAGACGCTAACTATGGCTACACCTTC; CDR3aa: CASSLEGDANYGYTF
v_gene: TRBV5-1; j_gene: TRBJ2-7; abundance: NA; d_gene: NA; CDR3nt: TGCGCCAGCAGCTTGCAAGGGGGGCCCTACGAGCAGTACTTC; CDR3aa: CASSLQGGPYEQYF
v_gene: TRBV3-1; j_gene: TRBJ1-3; abundance: NA; d_gene: NA; CDR3nt: TGTGCCAGCAACACGCGTAGCTCTGGAAACACCATATATTTT; CDR3aa: CASNTRSSGNTIYF
v_gene: TRBV7-9; j_gene: TRBJ2-7; abundance: NA; d_gene: NA; CDR3nt: TGTGCCAGCAGCTTAGGGTCCAGGGACGACGAGCAGTACTTC; CDR3aa: CASSLGSRDDEQYF
v_gene: TRBV3-1; j_gene: TRBJ2-5; abundance: NA; d_gene: TRBD1; CDR3nt: TGTGCCAGCAGCCAATCCCGGACAGGGGAAGAGACCCAGTACTTC; CDR3aa: CASSQSRTGEETQYF
v_gene: TRBV6-4; j_gene: TRBJ1-4; abundance: NA; d_gene: NA; CDR3nt: TGTGCCAGCAGACGCGTCTTTTGGGATGAAAAACTGTTTTTT; CDR3aa: CASRRVFWDEKLFF
v_gene: TRBV7-9; j_gene: TRBJ1-1; abundance: NA; d_gene: NA; CDR3nt: TGTGCCAGCAGCCGGTTACAGGGACTGAACACTGAAGCTTTCTTT; CDR3aa: CASSRLQGLNTEAFF
v_gene: TRBV20-1; j_gene: TRBJ2-3; abundance: NA; d_gene: NA; CDR3nt: TGCAGTGCTAGGCACGACACAGATACGCAGTATTTT; CDR3aa: CSARHDTDTQYF
v_gene: TRBV4-1; j_gene: TRBJ2-7; abundance: once; d_gene: NA; CDR3nt: TGCGCCAGCAGCCAAGATCAGAGACTCTCCACCTACGAGCAGTACTTC; CDR3aa: CASSQDQRLSTYEQYF
v_gene: TRBV5-4; j_gene: TRBJ1-2; abundance: NA; d_gene: NA; CDR3nt: TGTGCCAGCAGCTTTGGGGAGGGGGGACGCTATGGCTACACCTTC; CDR3aa: CASSFGEGGRYGYTF
v_gene: TRBV29-1; j_gene: TRBJ2-7; abundance: NA; d_gene: TRBD1; CDR3nt: TGCAGCGTTGAAGGCCGGGACAGGGGTGACGAGCAGTACTTC; CDR3aa: CSVEGRDRGDEQYF
v_gene: TRBV10-3; j_gene: TRBJ2-1; abundance: NA; d_gene: NA; CDR3nt: TGTGCCATCAGTTTTGACAGGCCGAATGAGCAGTTCTTC; CDR3aa: CAISFDRPNEQFF
v_gene: TRBV2; j_gene: TRBJ1-5; abundance: NA; d_gene: TRBD1; CDR3nt: TGTGCCAGCAGTGGGACAGGGGGCGATCAGCCCCAGCATTTT; CDR3aa: CASSGTGGDQPQHF
v_gene: TRBV20-1; j_gene: TRBJ2-4; abundance: NA; d_gene: NA; CDR3nt: TGCAGTGCCCGGGATACGCCGGCCAAAAACATTCAGTACTTC; CDR3aa: CSARDTPAKNIQYF
v_gene: TRBV9; j_gene: TRBJ2-7; abundance: NA; d_gene: NA; CDR3nt: TGTGCCAGCAGCCCCGACAACCTCTACGAGCAGTACTTC; CDR3aa: CASSPDNLYEQYF
v_gene: TRBV7-3; j_gene: TRBJ1-1; abundance: NA; d_gene: NA; CDR3nt: TGTGCCAGCAGCTTAAAAAGCGGGGCTGAAGCTTTCTTT; CDR3aa: CASSLKSGAEAFF
v_gene: TRBV15; j_gene: TRBJ2-7; abundance: NA; d_gene: NA; CDR3nt: TGTGCCACCAGCGGGGGGACGACCTACGAGCAGTACTTC; CDR3aa: CATSGGTTYEQYF
v_gene: TRBV28; j_gene: TRBJ2-3; abundance: NA; d_gene: NA; CDR3nt: TGTGCCAGCAGCCGACAGCCTTTGGGAGATACGCAGTATTTT; CDR3aa: CASSRQPLGDTQYF